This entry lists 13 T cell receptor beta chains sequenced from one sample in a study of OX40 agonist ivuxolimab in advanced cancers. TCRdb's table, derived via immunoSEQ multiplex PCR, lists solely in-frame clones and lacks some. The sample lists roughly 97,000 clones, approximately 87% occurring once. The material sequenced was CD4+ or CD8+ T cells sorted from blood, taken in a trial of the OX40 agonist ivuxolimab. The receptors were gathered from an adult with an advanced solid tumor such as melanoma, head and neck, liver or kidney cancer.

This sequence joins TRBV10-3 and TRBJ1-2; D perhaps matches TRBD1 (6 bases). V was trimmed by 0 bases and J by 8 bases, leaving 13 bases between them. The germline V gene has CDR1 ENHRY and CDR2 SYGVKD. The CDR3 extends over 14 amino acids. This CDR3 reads CAISESKDSGGYTF. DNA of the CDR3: TGTGCCATCAGTGAGTCTAAGGACAGCGGCGGCTACACCTTC.

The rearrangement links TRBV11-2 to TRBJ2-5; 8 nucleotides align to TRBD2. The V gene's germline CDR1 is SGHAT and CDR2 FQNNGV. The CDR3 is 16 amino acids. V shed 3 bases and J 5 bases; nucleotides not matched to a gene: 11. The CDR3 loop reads CASSFTHGTRGETQYF. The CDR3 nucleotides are TGTGCCAGCAGCTTTACTCACGGGACTAGGGGGGAGACCCAGTACTTC. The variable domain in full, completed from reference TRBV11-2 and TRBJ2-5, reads EAGVAQSPRYKIIEKRQSVAFWCNPISGHATLYWYQQILGQGPKLLIQFQNNGVVDDSQLPKDRFSAERLKGVDSTLKIQPAKLEDSAVYLCASSFTHGTRGETQYFGPGTRLLVL.

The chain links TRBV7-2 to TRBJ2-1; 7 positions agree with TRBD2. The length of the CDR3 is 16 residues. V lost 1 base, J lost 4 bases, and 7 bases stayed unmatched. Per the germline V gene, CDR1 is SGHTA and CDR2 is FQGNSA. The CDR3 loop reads CASSLEIVAGYNEQFF. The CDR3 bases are TGTGCCAGCAGCTTAGAGATCGTAGCGGGTTACAATGAGCAGTTCTTC.

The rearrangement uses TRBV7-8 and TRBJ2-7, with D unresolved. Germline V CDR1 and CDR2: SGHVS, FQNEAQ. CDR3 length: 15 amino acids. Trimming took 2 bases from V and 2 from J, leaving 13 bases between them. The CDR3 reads CASSLYSDLTYEQYF. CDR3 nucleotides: TGTGCCAGCAGCTTATACTCGGACCTAACCTACGAGCAGTACTTC. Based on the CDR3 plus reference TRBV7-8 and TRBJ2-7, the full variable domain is GAGVSQSPRYKVAKRGQDVALRCDPISGHVSLFWYQQALGQGPEFLTYFQNEAQLDKSGLPSDRFFAERPEGSVSTLKIQRTQQEDSAVYLCASSLYSDLTYEQYFGPGTRLTVT.

The CDR3 loop reads CASSNRGSGELFF. In nucleotides, the CDR3 is TGTGCCAGCAGTAACAGGGGGAGCGGGGAGCTGTTTTTT. V gene TRBV2 combines with J gene TRBJ2-2; TRBD1 agrees at 8 bases. This CDR3 is 13 amino acids long. The V gene end was trimmed by 5 bases and the J gene end by 7 bases; junction bases not matched to a gene: 3. Germline CDR1 is SNHLY and CDR2 is FYNNEI.

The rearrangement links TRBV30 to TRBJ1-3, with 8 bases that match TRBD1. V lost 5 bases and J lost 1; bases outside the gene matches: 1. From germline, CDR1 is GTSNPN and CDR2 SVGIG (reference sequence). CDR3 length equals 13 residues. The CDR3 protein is CAWGTGSGNTIYF. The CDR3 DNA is TGTGCCTGGGGGACAGGTTCTGGAAACACCATATATTTT.

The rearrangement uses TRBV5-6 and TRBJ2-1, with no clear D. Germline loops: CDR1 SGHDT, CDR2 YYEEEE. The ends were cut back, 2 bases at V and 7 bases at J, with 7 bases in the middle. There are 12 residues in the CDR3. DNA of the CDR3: TGTGCCAGCAGCTTTTGGGGAAATGAGCAGTTCTTC. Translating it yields CASSFWGNEQFF.

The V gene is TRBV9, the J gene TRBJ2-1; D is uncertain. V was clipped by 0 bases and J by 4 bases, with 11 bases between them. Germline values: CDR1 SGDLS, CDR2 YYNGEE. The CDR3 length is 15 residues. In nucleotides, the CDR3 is TGTGCCAGCAGCGTAGCTGGTCAGACTTACAATGAGCAGTTCTTC. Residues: CASSVAGQTYNEQFF. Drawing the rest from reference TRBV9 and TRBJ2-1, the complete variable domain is DSGVTQTPKHLITATGQRVTLRCSPRSGDLSVYWYQQSLDQGLQFLIQYYNGEERAKGNILERFSAQQFPDLHSELNLSSLELGDSALYFCASSVAGQTYNEQFFGPGTRLTVL.

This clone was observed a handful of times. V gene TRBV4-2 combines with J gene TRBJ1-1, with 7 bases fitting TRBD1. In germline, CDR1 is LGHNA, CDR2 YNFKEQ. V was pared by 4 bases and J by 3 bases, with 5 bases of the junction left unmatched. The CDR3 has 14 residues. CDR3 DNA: TGTGCCAGCAGCCGCAGACAGGGAGACACTGAAGCTTTCTTT. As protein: CASSRRQGDTEAFF.

The CDR3 nucleotides read TGCAGTGCTAGGCCCACAGATACGCAGTATTTT. Its protein product is CSARPTDTQYF. This chain links TRBV20-1 with TRBJ2-3; D gene uncertain. The CDR3 covers 11 residues. Trimming removed 3 bases from V and 2 bases from J, with 3 bases in between. Germline V CDR1 and CDR2: DFQATT, SNEGSKA (reference sequence).

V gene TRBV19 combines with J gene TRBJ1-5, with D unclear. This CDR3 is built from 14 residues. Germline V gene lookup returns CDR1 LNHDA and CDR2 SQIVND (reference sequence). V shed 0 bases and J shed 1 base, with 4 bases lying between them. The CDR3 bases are TGTGCCAGTAGTATAGACAGGAGCAATCAGCCCCAGCATTTT. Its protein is CASSIDRSNQPQHF.

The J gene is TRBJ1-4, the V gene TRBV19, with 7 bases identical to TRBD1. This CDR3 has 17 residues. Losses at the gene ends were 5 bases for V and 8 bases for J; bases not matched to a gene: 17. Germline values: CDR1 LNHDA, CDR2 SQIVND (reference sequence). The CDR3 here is CASSSRQGLSRAEKLFF. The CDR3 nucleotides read TGTGCCAGTAGTTCGCGACAGGGTCTCTCCCGGGCAGAAAAACTGTTTTTT.

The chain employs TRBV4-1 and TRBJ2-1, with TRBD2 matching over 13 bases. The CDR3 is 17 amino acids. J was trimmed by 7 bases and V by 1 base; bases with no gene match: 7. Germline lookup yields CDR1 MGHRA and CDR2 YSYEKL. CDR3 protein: CASSQGAGTSGANEQFF. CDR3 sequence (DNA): TGCGCCAGCAGCCAAGGCGCCGGGACTAGCGGGGCTAATGAGCAGTTCTTC.